The next 19 T cell receptor beta chains were all read from a single sample in a study of OX40 agonist ivuxolimab in advanced cancers. Clones were read by immunoSEQ multiplex PCR, and TCRdb kept only the in-frame ones, dropping some. The sample lists tens of thousands of clones; around 89% were seen once. Source: CD4+ or CD8+ T cells sorted from blood, taken in a trial of the OX40 agonist ivuxolimab. All receptors derive from an adult with an advanced solid tumor such as melanoma, head and neck, liver or kidney cancer.

The rearrangement links TRBV7-9 to TRBJ2-5; possibly TRBD1 for D (5 bases). V lost 5 bases, J lost 2 bases, and 9 bases lay in between. The CDR3 runs to 13 residues. Germline lookup yields CDR1 SEHNR and CDR2 FQNEAQ (reference sequence). The CDR3 bases are TGTGCCAGCAGCCGGACACCACAAGAGACCCAGTACTTC. Its protein is CASSRTPQETQYF. The entire variable domain, with the rest obtained from reference TRBV7-9 and TRBJ2-5, is as follows: DTGVSQNPRHKITKRGQNVTFRCDPISEHNRLYWYRQTLGQGPEFLTYFQNEAQLEKSRLLSDRFSAERPKGSFSTLEIQRTEQGDSAMYLCASSRTPQETQYFGPGTRLLVL.

The chain couples TRBV6-5 to TRBJ2-7, with TRBD1 matching 7 bases. The V gene end was trimmed by 6 bases and the J gene end by 5 bases; junction bases not matched to a gene: 13. The CDR3 loop spans 15 amino acids. Looked up from germline, CDR1 is MNHEY and CDR2 is SVGAGI. CDR3 DNA: TGTGCCAGCAGCCGTGTGACAGGGATTAAACACGAGCAGTACTTC. This codes for CASSRVTGIKHEQYF.

V gene TRBV28 combines with J gene TRBJ2-1; 13 bases line up with TRBD2. The CDR3 spans 15 residues. J was trimmed by 8 bases and V by 5 bases; bases with no gene match: 6. Germline V gene lookup returns CDR1 MDHEN and CDR2 SYDVKM. The CDR3 sequence is CASSTPTSGGYEQFF. DNA for the CDR3: TGTGCCAGCAGTACCCCGACTAGCGGGGGGTATGAGCAGTTCTTC.

J is TRBJ2-5 and V is TRBV15; 7 bases agree with TRBD2. V shed 4 bases and J 1 base; nucleotides not matched to a gene: 9. CDR3 size: 16 residues. Per the germline V gene, CDR1 is LNHNV and CDR2 is YYDKDF (reference sequence). The CDR3 here is CATSNQPPGGQETQYF. The CDR3, as DNA: TGTGCCACCAGCAACCAACCCCCGGGGGGCCAAGAGACCCAGTACTTC.

This clone was observed once. The rearrangement uses TRBV9 and TRBJ2-1; D not resolved. The CDR3 contains 12 residues. CDR1 is SGDLS and CDR2 is YYNGEE in the germline V gene. Trimming left V 1 base short and J 5 bases short, with 4 bases between. The CDR3 sequence is CASSVFNNEQFF. In DNA, the CDR3 is TGTGCCAGCAGCGTATTTAACAATGAGCAGTTCTTC. Full variable domain (outside the CDR3, taken from reference TRBV9 and TRBJ2-1): DSGVTQTPKHLITATGQRVTLRCSPRSGDLSVYWYQQSLDQGLQFLIQYYNGEERAKGNILERFSAQQFPDLHSELNLSSLELGDSALYFCASSVFNNEQFFGPGTRLTVL.

The chain carries TRBV28 and TRBJ1-1; 7 bases map to TRBD1. The V gene's germline CDR1 is MDHEN and CDR2 SYDVKM. V was pared by 1 base and J by 5 bases, with 7 bases of the junction left unmatched. The CDR3 is 15 residues long. In DNA, the CDR3 is TGTGCCAGCAGTTTATCTGGGGACAGTCATACTGAAGCTTTCTTT. It specifies CASSLSGDSHTEAFF.

The chain is built from TRBV15 and TRBJ1-1; no reliable D call. This CDR3 has 15 residues. The V gene lost 5 bases and the J gene lost 4 bases, with 17 bases spanning the gap. CDR1 and CDR2 from the germline V gene are LNHNV and YYDKDF (reference sequence). The CDR3 DNA reads TGTGCCACCAGCTGGCCCCGGTTGGGGAGCACTGAAGCTTTCTTT. It translates to CATSWPRLGSTEAFF.

The chain couples TRBV23-1 to TRBJ2-7; a possible D gene is TRBD2 (6 bases). TRBV23-1 is marked as an open reading frame, function uncertain. The CDR3 is made up of 14 amino acids. V was pared by 7 bases and J by 5 bases, with 18 bases between. In DNA form, the CDR3 reads TGCGCCAGCACCCAACGGGACGGACTAAACGAGCAGTACTTC. Protein product: CASTQRDGLNEQYF.

In its sample, this clone was seen a few times. The chain couples TRBV27 to TRBJ1-4; D might be TRBD1 (6 bases). Germline V gives CDR1 MNHEY, CDR2 SMNVEV (reference sequence). The CDR3 has 12 amino acids. Trimming removed 5 bases at V and 8 bases at J, with 9 bases between. The CDR3: CASSLDREKLFF. The CDR3 coding sequence is TGTGCCAGCAGTCTCGACAGGGAAAAACTGTTTTTT.

The chain carries TRBV28 and TRBJ2-5, with D maybe TRBD1 (6 bases). The V end was cut by 5 bases, the J end by 5 bases, with 12 bases between. Looked up from germline, CDR1 is MDHEN and CDR2 is SYDVKM. This CDR3 has 13 amino acids. The CDR3 protein is CASSRRGFETQYF. CDR3 nucleotide sequence: TGTGCCAGCAGTCGCAGGGGCTTTGAGACCCAGTACTTC.

The chain carries TRBV14 and TRBJ2-7, with a weak D call TRBD2 (7 bases). This CDR3 has 15 amino acids. Per the germline V gene, CDR1 is SGHDN and CDR2 is FVKESK. V dropped 2 bases and J dropped 2 bases, with 13 bases sitting between them. The CDR3: CASSQYHGGPYEQYF. CDR3 bases: TGTGCCAGCAGCCAATATCACGGGGGGCCCTACGAGCAGTACTTC. Supplemented by reference TRBV14 and TRBJ2-7, the full variable domain reads EAGVTQFPSHSVIEKGQTVTLRCDPISGHDNLYWYRRVMGKEIKFLLHFVKESKQDESGMPNNRFLAERTGGTYSTLKVQPAELEDSGVYFCASSQYHGGPYEQYFGPGTRLTVT.

This sequence joins TRBV7-9 and TRBJ2-3; TRBD1 matches 8 bases. J gave up 2 bases and V 5 bases, and 6 bases lay outside the gene matches. Germline V gene sequence: CDR1 SEHNR, CDR2 FQNEAQ (reference sequence). This CDR3 has 15 residues. The CDR3: CASSTRTGFTDTQYF. The CDR3 DNA reads TGTGCCAGCAGCACAAGGACAGGGTTCACAGATACGCAGTATTTT.

The chain uses TRBV9 and TRBJ2-7; D not resolved. V shed 7 bases and J shed 6 bases, with 17 bases lying between them. The germline CDR1 and CDR2 sequences are SGDLS and YYNGEE. CDR3 size: 13 residues. The CDR3: CASSRAGYGEQYF. CDR3 bases: TGTGCCAGCTCTAGGGCCGGCTACGGCGAGCAGTACTTC.

This chain joins TRBV9 and TRBJ2-3; 9 bases fit TRBD1. With V trimmed by 6 bases and J by 2 bases, 10 bases remained unmatched. This CDR3 contains 16 residues. Germline-derived CDR1 and CDR2 are SGDLS and YYNGEE. The CDR3 loop reads CASNHRGTGNTDTQYF. Here the CDR3 DNA reads TGTGCCAGCAACCATAGGGGGACAGGGAACACAGATACGCAGTATTTT.

The rearrangement links TRBV28 to TRBJ1-5; D not certain. CDR1 MDHEN and CDR2 SYDVKM come from the germline V gene. There are 15 residues in the CDR3. The V gene lost 2 bases and the J gene lost 0 bases, with 8 bases spanning the gap. The CDR3: CASSLRQVSNQPQHF. The CDR3 DNA follows: TGTGCCAGCAGTTTACGCCAGGTTAGCAATCAGCCCCAGCATTTT.

The gene calls are TRBV7-9 and TRBJ2-5; possible D gene TRBD1, 6 bases. The ends were cut back, 3 bases at V and 2 bases at J, with 16 bases in the middle. This CDR3 is 16 amino acids long. CDR1 SEHNR and CDR2 FQNEAQ come from the germline V gene (reference sequence). CDR3 loop: CASSFRKTGQQETQYF. Written as DNA, the CDR3 is TGTGCCAGCAGCTTCCGAAAGACAGGTCAACAAGAGACCCAGTACTTC.

V gene TRBV7-2 combines with J gene TRBJ2-7; tentative D call: TRBD1 (6 bases). Trimming pared 3 bases from V and 4 bases from J, leaving 19 bases between. Looked up from germline, CDR1 is SGHTA and CDR2 is FQGNSA. This CDR3 has 16 amino acids. CDR3 in amino acids: CASSFLPGQSRYEQYF. DNA of the CDR3: TGTGCCAGCAGCTTCCTACCGGGACAAAGCAGATACGAGCAGTACTTC.

This sequence joins TRBV7-6 and TRBJ2-3; 7 positions match TRBD1. This CDR3 is built from 14 residues. V shed 8 bases and J 0 bases; nucleotides not matched to a gene: 5. Germline V lookup: CDR1 SGHVS, CDR2 FNYEAQ. For the CDR3, the DNA is TGTGCCAGCCGGGACAGTTTTAGCACAGATACGCAGTATTTT. Protein: CASRDSFSTDTQYF.

This chain connects TRBV29-1 to TRBJ1-1; 10 nucleotides match TRBD1. In germline, CDR1 is SQVTM, CDR2 ANQGSEA. The length of the CDR3 is 14 residues. V shed 6 bases and J 6 bases; nucleotides not matched to a gene: 10. As DNA, the CDR3 is TGCAGCGTCCGATTGGGGACAGGGGAACCTGAAGCTTTCTTT. Its translation: CSVRLGTGEPEAFF.